This T cell receptor (beta chain) was retrieved from a study of identical twins (dated by TCRdb to 2016 to 2018). Regarding the complete study: To test whether fetal clonotypes persist, this study deep-sequenced TCR alpha and beta repertoires from monozygotic twins, from unrelated adults of various ages, and from cord blood. To rule out contamination, replicate twin experiments were performed at different times with different library preparation protocols.

General study outcomes and caveats: Compared with coincidental sharing between unrelated individuals, an excess of low generation-probability sequences was observed among out-of-frame TCR alpha sequences shared between twins. Fewer insertions were carried by abundant cord blood beta clonotypes; a weaker similar trend was observed in young adult naive repertoires, while no such trend was observed in memory repertoires. Because the same donors could not be followed over many years, the conclusions depended on cross-sectional statistical analysis. In beta out-of-frame sequences, excess twin sharing was weaker, because having fewer shared sequences lowered the signal-to-noise ratio. Out-of-frame TCR alpha sharing in monozygotic twins was systematically underestimated by recombination models, whereas sharing between unrelated individuals was in agreement with the recombination models. Zero-insertion analyses could be partly confounded by invariant T cells such as MAIT and iNKT, although diverse VJ usage argued against such confounding for most clonotypes.

The method was 5' RACE. Sequenced on an Illumina HiSeq 2000. A universal primer binding site was introduced by template switching, and a unique molecular identifier was present in the final cDNA, enabling accurate counting of TCR cDNA molecules. First-strand cDNA for TCR alpha and beta chains was synthesized from specific primers in the conserved constant-segment region. To control for contamination, every cDNA library was double barcoded, receiving both a SMART-Mk sample barcode and Illumina barcodes. TruSeq adapter sequences and Illumina sample barcodes were added in two successive PCR steps. The TCR alpha and beta cDNA libraries were sequenced on the Illumina HiSeq platform using custom primers. In the source study's methods: Raw reads were processed with MiGEC to extract unique molecular identifiers, and MiXCR was used to determine CDR3 positions. Recombination models were inferred per individual with the repgenHMM and IGoR tools using an EM algorithm. The analysis of shared clonotypes was done with the tcR package in R, with sharing normalized by the product of cloneset sizes. To study raw recombination without the effects of thymic and clonal selection, out-of-frame nonproductive sequences were analyzed. The raw public reads went through TCRdb reprocessing: fastp at Q25, MiXCR clone calling, in-frame beta chains kept. Here each entry gathers all rows of one CDR3 protein and keeps the most common genes and DNA. The authors' filters were not applied to this entry. The sample contains about 530,000 distinct CDR3 sequences, approximately 20% of them found a single time. The ten largest account for approximately 0.52% of the sample.

The CDR3 runs 15 amino acids, cysteine and phenylalanine included. CDR3 DNA is the only sequence kept; it has 45 bases, read in frame from the first base. V is shortened by 0 bases, J by 8 bases, and the region joining them spans 14 bases. The germline V gene gives CDR1 as SGHRS and CDR2 as YFSETQ. Every donor in the study was a healthy Caucasian. The twin cohort consisted of three pairs of female monozygotic twins, all aged about 18 to 30 years. Positive isolation kits from Invitrogen were used to isolate the CD4+ and CD8+ T cell populations. This clonotype has only a few counts. Its specific antigen is unknown. The sample holds no much larger clone one base away, and base qualities are not on file. This sample was also put to use in a study of yellow fever vaccine responses in identical twins. As the second paper documents: According to the authors, in identical twins the way T cells responded to vaccination appeared partly convergent and partly personalized. In identical twins, the study followed T cell clones that responded to the vaccine with precision.

This TCR derives from a woman aged 18-30 years in good health. The V gene is TRBV5-1 and the J gene is TRBJ1-4, with no confidently assigned D gene. Source material: CD4+ T cells sorted from blood. CDR3 loop: CASSLAGGVGEKLFF. The nucleotides read TGCGCCAGCAGCTTGGCCGGTGGTGTCGGCGAAAAACTGTTTTTT.